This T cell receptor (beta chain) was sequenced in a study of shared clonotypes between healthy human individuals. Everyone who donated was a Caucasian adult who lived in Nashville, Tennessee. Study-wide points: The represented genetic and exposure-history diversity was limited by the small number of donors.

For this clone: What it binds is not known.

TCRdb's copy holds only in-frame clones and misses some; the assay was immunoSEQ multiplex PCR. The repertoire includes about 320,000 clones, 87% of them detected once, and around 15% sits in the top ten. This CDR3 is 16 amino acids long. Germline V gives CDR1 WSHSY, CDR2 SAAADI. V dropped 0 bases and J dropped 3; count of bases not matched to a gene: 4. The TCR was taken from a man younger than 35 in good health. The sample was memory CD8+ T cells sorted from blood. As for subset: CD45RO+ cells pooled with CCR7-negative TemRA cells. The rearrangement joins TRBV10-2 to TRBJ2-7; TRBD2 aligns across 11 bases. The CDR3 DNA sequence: TGCGCCAGCAGTGAGTCTTGGGGACTAGCGGTCTACGAGCAGTACTTC. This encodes CASSESWGLAVYEQYF.